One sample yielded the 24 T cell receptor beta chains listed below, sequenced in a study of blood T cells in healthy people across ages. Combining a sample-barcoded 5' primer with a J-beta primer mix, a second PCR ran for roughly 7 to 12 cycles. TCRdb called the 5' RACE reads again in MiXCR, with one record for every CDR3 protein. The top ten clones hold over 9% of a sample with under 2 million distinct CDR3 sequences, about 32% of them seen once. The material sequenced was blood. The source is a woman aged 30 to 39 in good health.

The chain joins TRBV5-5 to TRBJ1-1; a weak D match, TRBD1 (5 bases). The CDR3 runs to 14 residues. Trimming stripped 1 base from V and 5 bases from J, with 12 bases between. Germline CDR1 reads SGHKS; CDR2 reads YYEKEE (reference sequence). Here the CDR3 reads CASSLQGVSTEAFF. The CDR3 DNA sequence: TGTGCCAGCAGCTTGCAGGGCGTGAGTACTGAAGCTTTCTTT.

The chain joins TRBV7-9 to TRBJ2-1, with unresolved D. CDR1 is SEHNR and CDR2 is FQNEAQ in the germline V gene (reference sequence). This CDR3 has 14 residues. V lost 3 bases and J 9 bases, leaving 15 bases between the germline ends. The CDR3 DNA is TGTGCCAGCAGCTTGACTGCCCCCATGGGTGAGCAGTTCTTC. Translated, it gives CASSLTAPMGEQFF.

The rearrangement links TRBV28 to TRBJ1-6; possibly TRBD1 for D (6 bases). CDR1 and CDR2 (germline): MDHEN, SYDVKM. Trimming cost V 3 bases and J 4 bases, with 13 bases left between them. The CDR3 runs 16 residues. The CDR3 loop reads CASSLAGEGYNSPLHF. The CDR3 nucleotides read TGTGCCAGCAGTTTGGCAGGGGAAGGATATAATTCACCCCTCCACTTT.

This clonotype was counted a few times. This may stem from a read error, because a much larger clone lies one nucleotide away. Written as DNA, the CDR3 is TGTGTCAGCAGCTTCTGGACTAGTACCTACGAGCAGTACTTC. Protein: CVSSFWTSTYEQYF. The genes are TRBV7-3 and TRBJ2-7; 7 nucleotides line up with TRBD2. This CDR3 contains 14 residues. Looked up from germline, CDR1 is SGHTA and CDR2 is FQGTGA.

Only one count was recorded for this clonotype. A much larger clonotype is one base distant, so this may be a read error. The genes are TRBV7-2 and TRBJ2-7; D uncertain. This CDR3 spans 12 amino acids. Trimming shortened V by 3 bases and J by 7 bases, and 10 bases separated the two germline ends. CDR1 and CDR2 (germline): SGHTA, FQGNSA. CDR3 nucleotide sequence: TGTGCCAGCAGCTTTTGGGGTCTTGAGCAGTACTTC. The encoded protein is CASSFWGLEQYF.

The CDR3 bases are TGTGCCAGCAGCTTAGGACAGGGGTCAAGGGAGCAGTTCTTC. This sequence encodes CASSLGQGSREQFF. This rearrangement joins TRBV11-2 to TRBJ2-1; 8 positions agree with TRBD1. This CDR3 is built from 14 residues. V dropped 1 base and J dropped 10; count of bases not matched to a gene: 6. Germline V gene data show CDR1 as SGHAT and CDR2 as FQNNGV.

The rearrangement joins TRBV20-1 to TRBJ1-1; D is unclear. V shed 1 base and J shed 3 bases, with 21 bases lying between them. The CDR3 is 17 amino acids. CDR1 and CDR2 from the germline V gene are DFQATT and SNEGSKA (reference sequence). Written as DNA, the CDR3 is TGCAGTGCTAGAGTAGAAGGGTGGGTTAAGTTTGACACTGAAGCTTTCTTT. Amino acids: CSARVEGWVKFDTEAFF.

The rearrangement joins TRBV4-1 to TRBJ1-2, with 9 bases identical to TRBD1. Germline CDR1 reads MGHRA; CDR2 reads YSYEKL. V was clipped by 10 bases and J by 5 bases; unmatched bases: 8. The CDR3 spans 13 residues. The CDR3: CATTDRGRYGYTF. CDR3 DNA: TGCGCCACCACGGACAGGGGCCGGTATGGCTACACCTTC.

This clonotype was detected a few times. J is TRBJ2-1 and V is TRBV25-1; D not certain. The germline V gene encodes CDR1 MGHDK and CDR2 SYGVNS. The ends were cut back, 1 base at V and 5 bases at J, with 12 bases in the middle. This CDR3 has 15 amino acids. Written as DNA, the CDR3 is TGTGCCAGCAGTGAATCAGCCCTCCTCAACAATGAGCAGTTCTTC. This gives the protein CASSESALLNNEQFF.

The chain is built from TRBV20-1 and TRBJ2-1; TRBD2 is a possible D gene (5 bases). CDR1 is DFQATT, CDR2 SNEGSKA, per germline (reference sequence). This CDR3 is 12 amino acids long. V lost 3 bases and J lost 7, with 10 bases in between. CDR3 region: CSASWTGNEQFF. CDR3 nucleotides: TGCAGTGCTAGCTGGACTGGGAATGAGCAGTTCTTC.

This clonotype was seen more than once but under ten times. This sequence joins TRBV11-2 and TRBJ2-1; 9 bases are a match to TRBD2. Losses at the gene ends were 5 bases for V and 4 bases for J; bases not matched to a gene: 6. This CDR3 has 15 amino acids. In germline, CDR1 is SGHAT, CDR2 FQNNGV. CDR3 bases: TGTGCCAGCAGCCTAGCGGGGTCACCATACAATGAGCAGTTCTTC. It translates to CASSLAGSPYNEQFF. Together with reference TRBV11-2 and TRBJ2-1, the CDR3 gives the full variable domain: EAGVAQSPRYKIIEKRQSVAFWCNPISGHATLYWYQQILGQGPKLLIQFQNNGVVDDSQLPKDRFSAERLKGVDSTLKIQPAKLEDSAVYLCASSLAGSPYNEQFFGPGTRLTVL.

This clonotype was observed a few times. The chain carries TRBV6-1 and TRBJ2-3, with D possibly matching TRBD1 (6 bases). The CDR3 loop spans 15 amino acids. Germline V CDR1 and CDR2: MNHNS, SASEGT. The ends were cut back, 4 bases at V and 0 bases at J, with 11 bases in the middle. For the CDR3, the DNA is TGTGCCAGCAGTGCGGACAGCGCTAGCACAGATACGCAGTATTTT. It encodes CASSADSASTDTQYF.

The CDR3 spells CAWSTMDSPLHF. The CDR3 nucleotides are TGTGCCTGGAGTACGATGGATTCACCCCTCCACTTT. The J gene is TRBJ1-6, the V gene TRBV30; D is ambiguous. Trimming removed 2 bases at V and 8 bases at J, with 7 bases between. The germline V gene has CDR1 GTSNPN and CDR2 SVGIG (reference sequence). The CDR3 runs 12 residues.

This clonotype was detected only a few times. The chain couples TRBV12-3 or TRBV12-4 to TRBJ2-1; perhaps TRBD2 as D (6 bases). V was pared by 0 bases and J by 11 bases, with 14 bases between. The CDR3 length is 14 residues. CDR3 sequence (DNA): TGTGCCAGCAGTTTAGCGGGAGGACGACCCAAGCAGTTCTTC. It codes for CASSLAGGRPKQFF.

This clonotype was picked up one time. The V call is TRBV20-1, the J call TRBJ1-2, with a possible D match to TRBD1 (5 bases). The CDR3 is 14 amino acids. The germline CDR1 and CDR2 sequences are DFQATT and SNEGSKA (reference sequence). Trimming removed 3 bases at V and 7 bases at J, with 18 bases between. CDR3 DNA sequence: TGCAGTGCTAGCCCGGGACCTCGAAGGGGTGGCTACACCTTC. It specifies CSASPGPRRGGYTF.

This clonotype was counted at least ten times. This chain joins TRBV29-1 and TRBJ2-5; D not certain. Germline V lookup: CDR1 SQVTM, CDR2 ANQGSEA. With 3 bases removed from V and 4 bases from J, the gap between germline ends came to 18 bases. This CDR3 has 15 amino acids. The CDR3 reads CSVDGRARRGETQYF. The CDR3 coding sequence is TGCAGCGTTGACGGACGGGCGCGTCGAGGAGAGACCCAGTACTTC.

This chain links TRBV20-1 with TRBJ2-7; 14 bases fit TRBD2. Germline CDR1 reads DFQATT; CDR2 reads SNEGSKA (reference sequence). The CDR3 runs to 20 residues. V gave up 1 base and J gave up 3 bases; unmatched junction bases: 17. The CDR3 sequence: CSARARWGQGTSGRIYEQYF. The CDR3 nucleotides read TGCAGTGCTAGAGCCCGGTGGGGACAGGGGACTAGCGGGAGAATCTACGAGCAGTACTTC.

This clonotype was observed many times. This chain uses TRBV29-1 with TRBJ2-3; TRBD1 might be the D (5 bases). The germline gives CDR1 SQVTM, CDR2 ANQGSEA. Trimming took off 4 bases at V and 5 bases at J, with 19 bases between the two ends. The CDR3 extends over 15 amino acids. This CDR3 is CSVGTTELFRDTQYF. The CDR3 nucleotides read TGCAGCGTTGGTACGACAGAGTTATTTAGAGATACGCAGTATTTT.

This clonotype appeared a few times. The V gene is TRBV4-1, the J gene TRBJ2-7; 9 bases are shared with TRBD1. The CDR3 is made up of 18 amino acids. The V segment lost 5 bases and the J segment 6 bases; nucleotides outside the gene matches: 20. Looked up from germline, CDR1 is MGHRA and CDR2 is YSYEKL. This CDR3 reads CASSTYRASRDRAGEQYF. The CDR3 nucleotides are TGCGCCAGCAGCACCTACCGGGCTTCTCGGGACAGGGCCGGCGAGCAGTACTTC.

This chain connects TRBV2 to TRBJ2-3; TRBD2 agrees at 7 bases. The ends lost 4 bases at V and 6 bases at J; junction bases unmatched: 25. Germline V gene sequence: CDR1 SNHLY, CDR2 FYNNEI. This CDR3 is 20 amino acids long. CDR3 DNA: TGTGCCAGCAGTGTAAGGATCGGGATTTCCCTAGCGGAAAAGCGCGATACGCAGTATTTT. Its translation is CASSVRIGISLAEKRDTQYF. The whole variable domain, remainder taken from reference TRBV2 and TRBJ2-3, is EPEVTQTPSHQVTQMGQEVILRCVPISNHLYFYWYRQILGQKVEFLVSFYNNEISEKSEIFDDQFSVERPDGSNFTLKIRSTKLEDSAMYFCASSVRIGISLAEKRDTQYFGPGTRLTVL.

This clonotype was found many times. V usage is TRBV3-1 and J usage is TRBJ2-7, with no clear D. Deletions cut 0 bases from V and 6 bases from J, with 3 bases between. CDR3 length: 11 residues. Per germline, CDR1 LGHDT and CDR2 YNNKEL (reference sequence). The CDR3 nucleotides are TGTGCCAGCAGCCAAGAGGGCGAGCAGTACTTC. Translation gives CASSQEGEQYF.

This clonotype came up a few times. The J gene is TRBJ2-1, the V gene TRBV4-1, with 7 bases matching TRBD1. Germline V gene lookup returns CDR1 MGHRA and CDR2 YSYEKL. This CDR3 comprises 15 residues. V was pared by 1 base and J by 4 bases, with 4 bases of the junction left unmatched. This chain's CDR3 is CASSQVQGQYNEQFF. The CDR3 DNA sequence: TGCGCCAGCAGCCAAGTTCAGGGACAGTACAATGAGCAGTTCTTC.

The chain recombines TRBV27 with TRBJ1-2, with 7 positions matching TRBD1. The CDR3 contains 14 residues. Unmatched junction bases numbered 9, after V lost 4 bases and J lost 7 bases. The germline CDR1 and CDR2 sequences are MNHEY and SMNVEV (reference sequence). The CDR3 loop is CASSSMGQSSGYTF. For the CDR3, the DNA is TGTGCCAGCAGTTCGATGGGACAGAGTTCTGGCTACACCTTC.

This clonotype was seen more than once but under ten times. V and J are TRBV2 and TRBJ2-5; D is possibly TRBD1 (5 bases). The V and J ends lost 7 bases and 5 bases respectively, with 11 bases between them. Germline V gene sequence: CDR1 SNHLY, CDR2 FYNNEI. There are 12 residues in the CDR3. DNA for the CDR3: TGTGCCAGCAATATCAGGGTGGAGACCCAGTACTTC. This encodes CASNIRVETQYF.